This TCR beta chain was sequenced for a study of blood T cell repertoires in COVID-19. Turning to the study itself: Some COVID-19 samples were acute and others convalescent; all came from the United States, Italy and Spain. PBMCs, B-cell-depleted T cells, or T cells were the source of the cDNA or gDNA that made up the material.

As handled by the study authors: By means of reference gene primer amplification, nucleated cell counts were estimated. Here immunoSEQ multiplex PCR was the method, and the copy in TCRdb shows in-frame clones only, minus some. That table gives V, J and clone size, and the DNA gave D and trimming. The profile shows about 150,000 clones, under 90% of them singletons. This clonotype originated in a woman at least 80 years old with acute or convalescent COVID-19. Input material: peripheral blood.

The DNA for the CDR3 is TGTGCCAGCAGAGACAGGGGGCCTGTCACTGAAGCTTTCTTT. This translates into CASRDRGPVTEAFF. The V gene is TRBV28, the J gene TRBJ1-1; 10 bases are shared with TRBD1. Germline loops: CDR1 MDHEN, CDR2 SYDVKM. The trim removed 6 bases at V and 4 bases at J, leaving 5 bases unmatched. The CDR3 is 14 residues long.